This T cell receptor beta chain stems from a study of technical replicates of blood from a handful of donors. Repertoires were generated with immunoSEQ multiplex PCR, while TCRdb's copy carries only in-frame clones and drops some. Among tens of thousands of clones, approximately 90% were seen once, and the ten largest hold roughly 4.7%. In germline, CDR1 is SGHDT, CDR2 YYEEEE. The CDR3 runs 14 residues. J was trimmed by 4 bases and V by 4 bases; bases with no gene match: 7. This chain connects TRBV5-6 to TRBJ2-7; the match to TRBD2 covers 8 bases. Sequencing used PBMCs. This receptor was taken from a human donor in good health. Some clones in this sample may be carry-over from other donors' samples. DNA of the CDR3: TGTGCCAGCAGCAATACCGGGACTAGATACGAGCAGTACTTC. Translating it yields CASSNTGTRYEQYF.